This is a list of T cell receptor beta chains from one sample in a study of blood T cell repertoires in COVID-19. Data came from immunoSEQ multiplex PCR; TCRdb stores just in-frame clones and leaves some out. The sample lists around 140,000 clones; more than 75% were seen once. Sequencing was performed on PBMCs or T cells enriched from blood (not recorded which). Receptor source: a man between 60 and 75 years old who had recovered from COVID-19. The CDR3 runs from the conserved cysteine through the conserved F or W. The order of the fields is V gene, clone size, J gene, D gene, CDR3 protein, CDR3 DNA. D genes are given only for firm matches. Size is stated for part of the rows, as once, few or many counts, or as a class when the clone is expanded.

v_call: TRBV28; clone_size: NA; j_call: TRBJ1-1; d_call: NA; cdr3_aa: CAAWDLNTEAFF; cdr3_nt: TGTGCCGCTTGGGACTTGAACACTGAAGCTTTCTTT
v_call: TRBV7-8; clone_size: NA; j_call: TRBJ2-7; d_call: NA; cdr3_aa: CASSPGGGAYEQYF; cdr3_nt: TGTGCCAGCAGCCCTGGAGGAGGCGCCTACGAGCAGTACTTC
v_call: TRBV5-1; clone_size: NA; j_call: TRBJ2-2; d_call: NA; cdr3_aa: CASSLILRGANTGELFF; cdr3_nt: TGCGCCAGCAGCTTGATATTACGGGGGGCTAACACCGGGGAGCTGTTTTTT
v_call: TRBV28; clone_size: once; j_call: TRBJ2-7; d_call: NA; cdr3_aa: CASSLPGTGSYEQYF; cdr3_nt: TGTGCCAGCAGTTTACCCGGAACAGGGTCCTACGAGCAGTACTTC
v_call: TRBV30; clone_size: once; j_call: TRBJ1-1; d_call: NA; cdr3_aa: CAWERGNTEAFF; cdr3_nt: TGTGCCTGGGAACGGGGGAACACTGAAGCTTTCTTT
v_call: TRBV10-1; clone_size: NA; j_call: TRBJ2-3; d_call: TRBD2; cdr3_aa: CASSGISGSPQYF; cdr3_nt: TGCGCCAGCAGTGGAATTAGCGGGAGCCCGCAGTATTTT
v_call: TRBV7-9; clone_size: NA; j_call: TRBJ2-5; d_call: NA; cdr3_aa: CASSLVGVPRETQYF; cdr3_nt: TGTGCCAGCAGCTTAGTCGGGGTCCCACGGGAGACCCAGTACTTC
v_call: TRBV24-1; clone_size: NA; j_call: TRBJ1-5; d_call: TRBD1; cdr3_aa: CATSENTGALNQPQHF; cdr3_nt: TGTGCCACCAGTGAAAATACAGGGGCGTTGAATCAGCCCCAGCATTTT
v_call: TRBV10-2; clone_size: once; j_call: TRBJ2-7; d_call: NA; cdr3_aa: CASSITQGGYEQYF; cdr3_nt: TGCGCCAGCAGTATCACCCAGGGTGGGTACGAGCAGTACTTC
v_call: TRBV19; clone_size: NA; j_call: TRBJ1-4; d_call: TRBD1; cdr3_aa: CASTPGDRYNEKLFF; cdr3_nt: TGTGCCAGTACTCCCGGGGACAGATATAATGAAAAACTGTTTTTT
v_call: TRBV2; clone_size: NA; j_call: TRBJ2-7; d_call: NA; cdr3_aa: CASSEYDEQYF; cdr3_nt: TGTGCCAGCAGTGAGTATGACGAGCAGTACTTC
v_call: TRBV2; clone_size: NA; j_call: TRBJ1-1; d_call: NA; cdr3_aa: CASSMLAEFRDTEAFF; cdr3_nt: TGTGCCAGCAGTATGTTAGCCGAGTTTCGGGACACTGAAGCTTTCTTT
v_call: TRBV30; clone_size: few; j_call: TRBJ1-2; d_call: NA; cdr3_aa: CAWRPFGIGGYTF; cdr3_nt: TGTGCCTGGAGGCCGTTCGGGATAGGGGGCTACACCTTC
v_call: TRBV7-3; clone_size: NA; j_call: TRBJ2-6; d_call: NA; cdr3_aa: CASSPSGANVLTF; cdr3_nt: TGTGCCAGCAGCCCCTCCGGGGCCAACGTCCTGACTTTC
v_call: TRBV15; clone_size: NA; j_call: TRBJ2-2; d_call: NA; cdr3_aa: CATSRDGVVGELFF; cdr3_nt: TGTGCCACCAGCAGGGACGGGGTGGTCGGGGAGCTGTTTTTT
v_call: TRBV11-1; clone_size: NA; j_call: TRBJ2-1; d_call: NA; cdr3_aa: CASSLIRVSNEQFF; cdr3_nt: TGTGCCAGCAGCTTAATCCGCGTTTCAAATGAGCAGTTCTTC
v_call: TRBV10-2; clone_size: NA; j_call: TRBJ1-5; d_call: NA; cdr3_aa: CASSDSSGRNQPQHF; cdr3_nt: TGCGCCAGCAGTGATTCTTCAGGCCGCAATCAGCCCCAGCATTTT
v_call: TRBV4-1; clone_size: NA; j_call: TRBJ2-1; d_call: TRBD2; cdr3_aa: CASSYFTSGRRNEQFF; cdr3_nt: TGCGCCAGCAGCTATTTCACTAGCGGGAGAAGGAATGAGCAGTTCTTC
v_call: TRBV7-2; clone_size: NA; j_call: TRBJ2-5; d_call: TRBD2; cdr3_aa: CASSSPGEGRAETQYF; cdr3_nt: TGTGCCAGCAGCAGCCCCGGGGAGGGGCGCGCAGAGACCCAGTACTTC
v_call: TRBV15; clone_size: NA; j_call: TRBJ2-3; d_call: NA; cdr3_aa: CATGNRGRGDTQYF; cdr3_nt: TGTGCCACTGGGAATAGGGGGAGGGGAGATACGCAGTATTTT
v_call: TRBV7-8; clone_size: NA; j_call: TRBJ1-3; d_call: TRBD1; cdr3_aa: CASSPGGTVGNTIYF; cdr3_nt: TGTGCCAGCAGCCCAGGTGGGACAGTTGGAAACACCATATATTTT
v_call: TRBV5-4; clone_size: NA; j_call: TRBJ2-3; d_call: TRBD2; cdr3_aa: CASSWVAGTTDTQYF; cdr3_nt: TGTGCCAGCAGCTGGGTAGCGGGCACCACAGATACGCAGTATTTT
v_call: TRBV7-9; clone_size: NA; j_call: TRBJ1-2; d_call: NA; cdr3_aa: CATERSDRGYTF; cdr3_nt: TGTGCCACCGAACGATCAGACAGGGGCTACACCTTC
v_call: TRBV5-4; clone_size: once; j_call: TRBJ1-2; d_call: NA; cdr3_aa: CASSLGAGNYGYTF; cdr3_nt: TGTGCCAGCAGCTTGGGGGCCGGAAACTATGGCTACACCTTC
v_call: TRBV30; clone_size: NA; j_call: TRBJ1-1; d_call: NA; cdr3_aa: CAWGIRDTEAFF; cdr3_nt: TGTGCCTGGGGTATTCGGGACACTGAAGCTTTCTTT
v_call: TRBV11-2; clone_size: NA; j_call: TRBJ2-1; d_call: TRBD2; cdr3_aa: CASSAHSGGPGGNEQFF; cdr3_nt: TGTGCCAGCAGCGCCCACAGCGGGGGGCCAGGCGGGAATGAGCAGTTCTTC
v_call: TRBV21-1; clone_size: once; j_call: TRBJ2-5; d_call: NA; cdr3_aa: CASSKIWQGKVLQETQYF; cdr3_nt: TGTGCCAGCAGCAAGATTTGGCAGGGTAAGGTCCTACAAGAGACCCAGTACTTC
v_call: TRBV7-6; clone_size: NA; j_call: TRBJ2-3; d_call: NA; cdr3_aa: CASSRRDPPDTQYF; cdr3_nt: TGTGCCAGCTCAAGGCGGGATCCCCCAGATACGCAGTATTTT
v_call: TRBV7-9; clone_size: few; j_call: TRBJ1-2; d_call: TRBD1; cdr3_aa: CASSVGQNYGYTF; cdr3_nt: TGTGCCAGCAGTGTGGGACAGAACTATGGCTACACCTTC
v_call: TRBV18; clone_size: NA; j_call: TRBJ2-3; d_call: TRBD2; cdr3_aa: CASSPPAPAGAGDTQYF; cdr3_nt: TGTGCCAGCTCACCACCAGCCCCCGCGGGAGCTGGAGATACGCAGTATTTT
v_call: TRBV28; clone_size: NA; j_call: TRBJ1-2; d_call: NA; cdr3_aa: CASSGAPGLYGYTF; cdr3_nt: TGTGCCAGCAGTGGCGCACCAGGGCTCTATGGCTACACCTTC
v_call: TRBV19; clone_size: NA; j_call: TRBJ2-5; d_call: NA; cdr3_aa: CASRVGYQETQYF; cdr3_nt: TGTGCCAGTAGAGTCGGGTACCAAGAGACCCAGTACTTC
v_call: TRBV24-1; clone_size: NA; j_call: TRBJ2-1; d_call: TRBD2; cdr3_aa: CATSDLGLAGDNEQFF; cdr3_nt: TGTGCCACCAGTGATTTGGGACTAGCGGGGGACAATGAGCAGTTCTTC
v_call: TRBV15; clone_size: NA; j_call: TRBJ1-4; d_call: TRBD1; cdr3_aa: CATSRDPAGTGFSRSNEKLFF; cdr3_nt: TGTGCCACCAGCAGAGATCCCGCCGGGACAGGGTTTAGTAGATCTAATGAAAAACTGTTTTTT
v_call: TRBV4-1; clone_size: few; j_call: TRBJ2-1; d_call: NA; cdr3_aa: CASREGSYNEQFF; cdr3_nt: TGCGCCAGCAGGGAGGGCTCCTACAATGAGCAGTTCTTC
v_call: TRBV2; clone_size: once; j_call: TRBJ2-7; d_call: TRBD1; cdr3_aa: CASSQGQTYEQYF; cdr3_nt: TGTGCCAGCAGCCAGGGACAGACCTACGAGCAGTACTTC
v_call: TRBV21-1; clone_size: NA; j_call: TRBJ2-5; d_call: NA; cdr3_aa: CASSKGGGRGETQYF; cdr3_nt: TGTGCCAGCAGCAAAGGGGGCGGTAGAGGAGAGACCCAGTACTTC
v_call: TRBV18; clone_size: NA; j_call: TRBJ1-3; d_call: NA; cdr3_aa: CASSPSAAGNTIYF; cdr3_nt: TGTGCCAGCTCACCGTCTGCAGCTGGAAACACCATATATTTT
v_call: TRBV5-1; clone_size: NA; j_call: TRBJ2-7; d_call: TRBD1; cdr3_aa: CASSLAQTGDEQYF; cdr3_nt: TGCGCCAGCAGCTTGGCCCAGACAGGGGACGAGCAGTACTTC
v_call: TRBV5-5; clone_size: NA; j_call: TRBJ1-2; d_call: NA; cdr3_aa: CASSSVVWASDYGYTF; cdr3_nt: TGTGCCAGCAGCTCGGTTGTTTGGGCCTCAGACTATGGCTACACCTTC
v_call: TRBV24-1; clone_size: once; j_call: TRBJ2-1; d_call: TRBD2; cdr3_aa: CATSEIAGGRGEQFF; cdr3_nt: TGTGCCACCAGTGAGATAGCGGGAGGGCGAGGTGAGCAGTTCTTC
v_call: TRBV7-9; clone_size: NA; j_call: TRBJ2-7; d_call: TRBD1; cdr3_aa: CASSSRDRDYEQYF; cdr3_nt: TGTGCCAGCAGCTCCCGGGACAGAGACTACGAGCAGTACTTC
v_call: TRBV28; clone_size: NA; j_call: TRBJ1-4; d_call: TRBD1; cdr3_aa: CASSFAGETGGAREKLFF; cdr3_nt: TGTGCCAGCAGTTTCGCTGGAGAGACAGGGGGCGCAAGAGAAAAACTGTTTTTT
v_call: TRBV27; clone_size: NA; j_call: TRBJ2-1; d_call: TRBD2; cdr3_aa: CASSPGGTSYNEQFF; cdr3_nt: TGTGCCAGCAGTCCGGGGGGGACCTCCTACAATGAGCAGTTCTTC
v_call: TRBV5-4; clone_size: NA; j_call: TRBJ2-2; d_call: TRBD2; cdr3_aa: CASSWERGGLTGELFF; cdr3_nt: TGTGCCAGCAGCTGGGAGCGGGGGGGCCTCACCGGGGAGCTGTTTTTT
v_call: TRBV18; clone_size: NA; j_call: TRBJ1-2; d_call: NA; cdr3_aa: CASSPRTPGENYGYTF; cdr3_nt: TGTGCCAGCTCACCAAGGACTCCCGGAGAGAACTATGGCTACACCTTC
v_call: TRBV29-1; clone_size: NA; j_call: TRBJ1-5; d_call: TRBD1; cdr3_aa: CSVWTGESQPQHF; cdr3_nt: TGCAGCGTGTGGACAGGGGAGAGTCAGCCCCAGCATTTT
v_call: TRBV19; clone_size: NA; j_call: TRBJ2-7; d_call: NA; cdr3_aa: CASKYQGWAYEQYF; cdr3_nt: TGTGCCAGTAAATACCAGGGGTGGGCCTACGAGCAGTACTTC